Listed below are T cell receptor beta chains from one sample, sequenced in a study of blood T cell repertoires in COVID-19. Some clones are missing from TCRdb's copy, which holds only in-frame ones; the method was immunoSEQ multiplex PCR. The sample gives 150,000 to 200,000 clones, 78% of which show up once; around 13% is in the top ten. The sample consisted of peripheral blood. All receptors come from a woman aged 80 or older with acute or convalescent COVID-19. CDR3s include the opening cysteine and the closing phenylalanine or tryptophan. The D gene is left open where the match is weak. For some rows the clone size is stated as once, few or many, or as a class when expanded; others skip it.

v_gene	j_gene	d_gene	abundance	CDR3aa	CDR3nt
TRBV10-3	TRBJ2-1	TRBD1	NA	CAISPDRGLNEQFF	TGTGCCATCAGCCCAGACAGGGGGCTCAATGAGCAGTTCTTC
TRBV5-1	TRBJ2-1	TRBD1	NA	CASRRGTGQGARTNEQFF	TGCGCCAGCAGGAGGGGGACGGGACAGGGGGCGCGAACCAATGAGCAGTTCTTC
TRBV15	TRBJ1-1	TRBD1	NA	CATSGRTGEDTEAFF	TGTGCCACCAGCGGTCGGACAGGGGAGGACACTGAAGCTTTCTTT
TRBV28	TRBJ1-3	NA	few	CASSLRVNTIYF	TGTGCCAGCAGTTTAAGAGTGAACACCATATATTTT
TRBV2	TRBJ2-6	TRBD1	once	CASRDDRARLSGANVLTF	TGTGCCAGCAGGGACGACAGGGCCCGGCTCTCTGGGGCCAACGTCCTGACTTTC
TRBV2	TRBJ1-4	NA	NA	CASRNRVGDEKLFF	TGTGCCAGCAGGAACAGGGTGGGGGATGAAAAACTGTTTTTT
TRBV29-1	TRBJ2-2	TRBD1	once	CSAGGQYTGELFF	TGCAGCGCTGGGGGACAGTACACCGGGGAGCTGTTTTTT
TRBV6-5	TRBJ1-2	NA	NA	CASSYNSRQQLYGYTF	TGTGCCAGCAGTTACAACTCGAGACAGCAACTCTATGGCTACACCTTC
TRBV28	TRBJ1-5	TRBD1	many	CASSPDRGYNQPQHF	TGTGCCAGCAGCCCAGACAGGGGTTACAATCAGCCCCAGCATTTT
TRBV4-1	TRBJ2-1	NA	NA	CASSPQSGYNEQFF	TGCGCCAGCAGCCCCCAGTCGGGATACAATGAGCAGTTCTTC
TRBV7-9	TRBJ2-1	TRBD2	NA	CASSLVLAGGPHNEQFF	TGTGCCAGCAGCTTAGTTCTTGCGGGAGGGCCTCACAATGAGCAGTTCTTC
TRBV11-2	TRBJ2-7	TRBD2	once	CASTGLAGGFEQYF	TGTGCCAGCACCGGACTAGCGGGGGGTTTCGAGCAGTACTTC
TRBV28	TRBJ1-2	NA	NA	CASTNGGEYYGYTF	TGTGCCAGCACCAACGGGGGGGAATACTATGGCTACACCTTC
TRBV5-1	TRBJ2-5	NA	NA	CASSSGQYQETQYF	TGCGCCAGCAGCTCTGGACAGTACCAAGAGACCCAGTACTTC
TRBV30	TRBJ1-4	NA	once	CAWSAGGNEKLFF	TGTGCCTGGAGTGCAGGAGGTAATGAAAAACTGTTTTTT
TRBV27	TRBJ2-3	NA	NA	CATSSSGHRGTQYF	TGTGCCACCTCCTCGAGCGGTCACAGAGGTACGCAGTATTTT
TRBV3-1/TRBV3-2	TRBJ2-7	NA	NA	CASSQGHSYEQYF	TGTGCCAGCAGCCAAGGGCACTCCTACGAGCAGTACTTC
TRBV3-1/TRBV3-2	TRBJ2-7	TRBD1	NA	CASSQGTGPREQYF	TGTGCCAGCAGCCAAGGGACAGGGCCCCGCGAGCAGTACTTC
TRBV10-1	TRBJ1-1	NA	NA	CASSESDYTEAFF	TGCGCCAGCAGTGAGTCGGACTACACTGAAGCTTTCTTT
TRBV5-4	TRBJ1-1	NA	NA	CASSLAAGVAEAFF	TGTGCCAGCAGCTTGGCCGCAGGGGTGGCTGAAGCTTTCTTT
TRBV30	TRBJ2-1	NA	NA	CAWTLPGGSPYNEQFF	TGTGCCTGGACCTTACCCGGGGGAAGTCCCTACAATGAGCAGTTCTTC
TRBV4-2	TRBJ2-3	TRBD2	once	CASSQDPWTSGRDTQYF	TGTGCCAGCAGCCAAGATCCTTGGACTAGCGGGAGGGATACGCAGTATTTT
TRBV5-4	TRBJ2-2	TRBD2	NA	CASSLPSGSTGELFF	TGTGCCAGCAGCTTACCCAGCGGGAGTACCGGGGAGCTGTTTTTT
TRBV19	TRBJ1-6	NA	NA	CASSTLMQGGNNSPLHF	TGTGCCAGTAGTACCCTCATGCAGGGAGGGAATAATTCACCCCTCCACTTT
TRBV6-5	TRBJ1-1	NA	NA	CASSPRGSMNTEAFF	TGTGCCAGCAGTCCCAGGGGCAGCATGAACACTGAAGCTTTCTTT
TRBV5-1	TRBJ1-2	NA	NA	CASSGGPVDGYTF	TGCGCCAGCTCGGGGGGGCCGGTGGATGGCTACACCTTC
TRBV3-1/TRBV3-2	TRBJ2-7	NA	NA	CASSQDSAGGDEQYF	TGTGCCAGCAGCCAAGACTCGGCCGGGGGTGACGAGCAGTACTTC
TRBV15	TRBJ1-5	NA	few	CATSYINSNQPQHF	TGTGCCACCAGCTACATTAATAGCAATCAGCCCCAGCATTTT
TRBV29-1	TRBJ2-6	NA	NA	CSVELSGANVLTF	TGCAGCGTTGAACTCTCTGGGGCCAACGTCCTGACTTTC
TRBV19	TRBJ2-1	NA	NA	CASSWGMYNEQFF	TGTGCCAGTAGTTGGGGCATGTACAATGAGCAGTTCTTC
TRBV7-8	TRBJ1-5	TRBD1	NA	CASSLVAWTGPSNQPQHF	TGTGCCAGCAGCTTAGTAGCCTGGACAGGGCCCTCCAATCAGCCCCAGCATTTT
TRBV30	TRBJ2-7	NA	few	CAWSLQGTPAYEQYF	TGTGCCTGGAGTCTCCAAGGGACTCCGGCCTACGAGCAGTACTTC
TRBV2	TRBJ2-1	NA	NA	CASSPDLNEQFF	TGTGCCAGCAGTCCGGACTTAAATGAGCAGTTCTTC
TRBV6-2/TRBV6-3	TRBJ2-3	NA	NA	CASSWRQWSDTQYF	TGTGCCAGCAGTTGGAGGCAGTGGTCAGATACGCAGTATTTT
TRBV7-3	TRBJ1-1	TRBD1	once	CASRQGASSTEAFF	TGTGCCAGCCGACAGGGGGCATCGAGTACTGAAGCTTTCTTT
TRBV19	TRBJ1-6	TRBD1	NA	CASKTGTGGTYNSPLHF	TGTGCCAGTAAAACCGGGACAGGGGGGACCTATAATTCACCCCTCCACTTT
TRBV5-1	TRBJ1-6	NA	NA	CASSLAPHGGDSPLHF	TGCGCCAGCTCCCTAGCCCCCCACGGGGGGGATTCACCCCTCCACTTT
TRBV19	TRBJ1-2	TRBD1	NA	CASSTGGSPYGYTF	TGTGCCAGTAGTACAGGGGGCTCTCCTTATGGCTACACCTTC
TRBV5-1	TRBJ1-2	NA	NA	CASSASDTNLGYGYTF	TGCGCCAGCAGCGCCTCGGACACCAACTTAGGCTATGGCTACACCTTC
TRBV6-1	TRBJ2-1	TRBD2	NA	CASSGTGRGSSYNEQFF	TGTGCCAGCAGTGGCACGGGTCGCGGGAGTTCCTACAATGAGCAGTTCTTC
TRBV12-3/TRBV12-4	TRBJ1-2	NA	NA	CASSFGLGYTF	TGTGCCAGCAGTTTTGGGCTTGGCTACACCTTC
TRBV2	TRBJ1-1	NA	NA	CASLAGLSGGEAFF	TGTGCCAGCTTGGCGGGTTTGAGCGGGGGTGAAGCTTTCTTT
TRBV2	TRBJ2-3	TRBD2	NA	CASMTSATQYF	TGTGCCAGCATGACTAGCGCTACGCAGTATTTT
TRBV18	TRBJ2-2	NA	NA	CASSPRGPFSGELFF	TGTGCCAGCTCACCAAGAGGGCCCTTCAGCGGGGAGCTGTTTTTT